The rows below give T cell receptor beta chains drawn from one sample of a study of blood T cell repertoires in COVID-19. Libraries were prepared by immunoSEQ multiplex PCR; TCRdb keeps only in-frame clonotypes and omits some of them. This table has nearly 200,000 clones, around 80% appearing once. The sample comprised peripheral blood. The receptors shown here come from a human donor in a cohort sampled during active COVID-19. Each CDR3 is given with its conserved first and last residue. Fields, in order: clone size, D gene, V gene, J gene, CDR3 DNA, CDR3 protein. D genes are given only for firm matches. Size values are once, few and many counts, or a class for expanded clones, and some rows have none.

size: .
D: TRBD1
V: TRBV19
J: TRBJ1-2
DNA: TGTGCCAGTAGTATTTCGTCAGGGGGCCGGTATGGCTACACCTTC
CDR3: CASSISSGGRYGYTF

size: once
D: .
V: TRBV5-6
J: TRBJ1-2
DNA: TGTGCCAGCCTTGAACTACAACCTAACTATGGCTACACCTTC
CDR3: CASLELQPNYGYTF

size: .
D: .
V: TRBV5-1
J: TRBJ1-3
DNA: TGCGCCAGCAGCCCAGACACAGGGACCGGAAACACCATATATTTT
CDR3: CASSPDTGTGNTIYF

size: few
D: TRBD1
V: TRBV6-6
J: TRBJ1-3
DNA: TGTGCCAGCACGGGACAGGGGGGAAACACCATATATTTT
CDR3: CASTGQGGNTIYF

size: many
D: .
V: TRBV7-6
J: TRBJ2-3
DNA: TGTGCCAGCGGGGGCTCGTCCGCAGATACGCAGTATTTT
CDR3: CASGGSSADTQYF

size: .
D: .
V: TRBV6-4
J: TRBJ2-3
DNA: TGTGCCAGCACCACGGGGGCAGATACGCAGTATTTT
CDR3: CASTTGADTQYF

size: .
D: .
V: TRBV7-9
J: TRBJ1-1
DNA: TGTGCCAGCAGCTTAGCGAGGGAGAACACTGAAGCTTTCTTT
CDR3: CASSLARENTEAFF

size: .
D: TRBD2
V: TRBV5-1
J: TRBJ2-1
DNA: TGCGCCAGCAGCCGTCGCGAGCGGGAGGGCCTGGGTGAGCAGTTCTTC
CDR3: CASSRREREGLGEQFF

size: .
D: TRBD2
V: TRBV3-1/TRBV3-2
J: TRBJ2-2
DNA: TGTGCCAGCAGCCCGGGACTAGCGGGAGTGAACGGGGAGCTGTTTTTT
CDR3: CASSPGLAGVNGELFF

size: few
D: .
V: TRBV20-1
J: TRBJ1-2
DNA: TGCAGTGCTAGTCAGGGTACTAACTATGGCTACACCTTC
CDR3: CSASQGTNYGYTF

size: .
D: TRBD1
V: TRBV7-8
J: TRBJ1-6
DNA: TGTGCCAGCAGCCCTAATGCACAGGGGGCTTACTATAATTCACCCCTCCACTTT
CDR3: CASSPNAQGAYYNSPLHF

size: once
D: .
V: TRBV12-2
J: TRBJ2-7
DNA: TGTGCAAGTCGCTTAGACGAACTACTAGCGGAGAGCTCCTACGAGCAGTACTTC
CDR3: CASRLDELLAESSYEQYF

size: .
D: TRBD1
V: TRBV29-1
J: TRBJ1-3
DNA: TGCAGCGCTTTAACAGGGGGGCTTAACACCATATATTTT
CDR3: CSALTGGLNTIYF

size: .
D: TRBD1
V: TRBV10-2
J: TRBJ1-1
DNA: TGCGCCAGCAGTGAGTTTCGTCTCGGTATGGGGACAGGGAACACTGAAGCTTTCTTT
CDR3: CASSEFRLGMGTGNTEAFF

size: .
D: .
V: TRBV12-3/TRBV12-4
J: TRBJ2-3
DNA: TGTGCCAGCAGAGCAGCGGGCACAGATACGCAGTATTTT
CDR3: CASRAAGTDTQYF

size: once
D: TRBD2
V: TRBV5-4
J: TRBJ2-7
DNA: TGTGCCAGCAGCCGGACTAGCGGGAGCTCCTACGAGCAGTACTTC
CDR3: CASSRTSGSSYEQYF

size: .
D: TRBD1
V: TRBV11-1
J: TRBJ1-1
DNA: TGTGCCAGCAGCTTAGAGGGGGCCACTGAAGCTTTCTTT
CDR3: CASSLEGATEAFF

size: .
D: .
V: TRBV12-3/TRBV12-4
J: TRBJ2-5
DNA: TGTGCCAGCAGTTTACAGCGCGAGACCCAGTACTTC
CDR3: CASSLQRETQYF

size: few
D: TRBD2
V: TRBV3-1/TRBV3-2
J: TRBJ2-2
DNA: TGTGCCAGCAGCCAATTACTAGCGGGGACTACCGGGGAGCTGTTTTTT
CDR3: CASSQLLAGTTGELFF

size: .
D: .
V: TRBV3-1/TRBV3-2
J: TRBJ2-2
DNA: TGTGCCAGCAGCCAAGTGGAGGGCAGCGGGGAGCTGTTTTTT
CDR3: CASSQVEGSGELFF

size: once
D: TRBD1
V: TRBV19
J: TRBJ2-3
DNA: TGTGCCAGTAGGGACAGGGGGCGCGTAGGCACAGATACGCAGTATTTT
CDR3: CASRDRGRVGTDTQYF

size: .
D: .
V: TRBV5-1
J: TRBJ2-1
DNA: TGCGCCAGCAGCTTGGGAGCAGGGGCCAGAGGTGAGCAGTTCTTC
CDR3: CASSLGAGARGEQFF